The entry below describes one T cell receptor beta chain. Its antigen is as yet unknown. One junction end does not reproduce the germline sequence, and a read error may be involved. This entry belongs to a study of blood T cells in healthy people across ages. Points from the study as a whole: Measured against age, TCR beta diversity per million T cells decreased in a roughly linear manner.

Germline CDR1 is DFQATT and CDR2 is SNEGSKA (reference sequence). CDR3 length: 17 residues. Collection of roughly 10 milliliters of peripheral blood was performed for each donor. It was with a sample-barcoded 5' primer and a J-beta primer mix that a second PCR of roughly 7 to 12 cycles was run. Every cDNA molecule carried a tag from a template-switch adaptor bearing 12 random nucleotides. TCRdb used MiXCR to reprocess the 5' RACE reads, holding one entry per CDR3 protein. The sample shows 850,000 or so distinct CDR3 sequences, under 35% of them seen only once. The J gene is TRBJ2-1, the V gene TRBV20-1; maybe TRBD1 (6 bases). Sequencing was performed on blood. This sequence was found in a woman of 80 years or more in good health. This CDR3 is CSARDEGRGSSCNEHFF. CDR3 in DNA: TGCAGTGCTAGAGACGAAGGCAGGGGAAGCTCCTGCAATGAGCATTTCTTC.